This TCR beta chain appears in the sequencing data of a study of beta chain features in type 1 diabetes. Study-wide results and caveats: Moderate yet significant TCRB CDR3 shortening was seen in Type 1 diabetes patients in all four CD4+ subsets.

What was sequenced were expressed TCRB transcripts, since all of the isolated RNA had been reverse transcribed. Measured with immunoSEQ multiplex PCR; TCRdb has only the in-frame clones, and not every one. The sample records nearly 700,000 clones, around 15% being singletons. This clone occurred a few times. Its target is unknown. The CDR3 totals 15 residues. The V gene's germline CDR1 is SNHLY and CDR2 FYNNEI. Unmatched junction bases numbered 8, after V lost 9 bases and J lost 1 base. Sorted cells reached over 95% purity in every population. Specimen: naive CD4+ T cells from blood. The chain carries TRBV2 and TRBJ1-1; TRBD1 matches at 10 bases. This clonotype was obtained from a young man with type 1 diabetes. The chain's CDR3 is CASQRDRGGNTEAFF. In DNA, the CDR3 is TGTGCCAGTCAAAGGGACAGGGGAGGGAACACTGAAGCTTTCTTT.